This TCR beta chain was obtained from a study of regulatory T cells in long-lasting Graves disease (dated by TCRdb to the early 2020s). In the study overall: To count as having persistent Graves' disease, a patient had to have received antithyroid drug treatment for over 5 years with TSH receptor autoantibodies remaining persistently positive. Persistent Graves' disease patients were compared with newly diagnosed Graves' disease patients by peripheral blood TCR sequencing and RNA sequencing. The study was registered as a clinical trial and conducted in China. TCR sequencing covered around 13 persistent and around 20 newly diagnosed Graves' disease patients, some 33 samples in total. Antithyroid drugs had been taken for 8.5 to 12 years on average by persistent Graves' disease patients in the clinical cohort.

Per the publication, the time point label means: persistent/refractory GD, antithyroid drugs over 5 years with positive TRAb. For both TCR sequencing and RNA sequencing, RNA was extracted from PBMCs using TRIzol. The diagnosis of Graves' disease followed American Thyroid Association guidelines. The patients came from an endocrinology department in Xi'an, China. Each patient gave around 9 milliliters of peripheral blood, collected in an EDTA anticoagulant tube. PBMCs were isolated by Ficoll Paque Plus density gradient separation without further T cell sorting. An Agilent 2100 Bioanalyzer and agarose gel were used to check RNA quality, and a NanoDrop 2000 was used to measure RNA concentration. This clonotype was counted many times. The clone's antigen remains unknown. No qualities accompany the bases; no much larger clone lies one base away. What the work shows at the level of the full study, not this receptor alone: Persistent disease showed preferential use of TRBV28, TRBJ1-2 and TRBJ2-5, whereas newly diagnosed disease favored TRBV20-1 and TRBJ2-1. As a limitation, the authors acknowledged that the small sample size may reduce accuracy. Only peripheral blood was studied, because thyroid tissue, the primary lesion, was inaccessible. Persistent Graves' disease patients showed lower TCR Shannon entropy and fewer highly expanded clones than newly diagnosed patients, suggesting clonal expansion. Only the TCR beta chain was sequenced and analyzed. Persistent patients shared more public clonotypes among themselves (around 3,000) than newly diagnosed patients did (more than 950).

Library preparation employed multiplex PCR. Sequencer: Illumina HiSeq 4000. To build TCR beta libraries, CDR3 regions were amplified by Arm-PCR using iRepertoire HTBI primers. PCR products were gel purified before sequencing. Per the authors' processing: Gene usage analysis of CDR3 amino acid clonotypes used the approximately 62 TRBV and more than 13 TRBJ segments found across samples. COPE and FqMerger were used to merge filtered high-quality paired reads into contigs. BLAST was used to align contigs to IMGT TRBV, TRBD and TRBJ reference genes, with CDR3 defined following IMGT. Any clonotype with a frequency above 0.1% was classified as a highly expanded clone. Shannon entropy served as the measure of repertoire diversity, while the Gini coefficient captured V-J evenness. A clonotype was considered public if more than one individual shared it. TCRdb ran its own pipeline on the public reads, namely fastp trimming at Q25 and MiXCR clone calling, and kept in-frame beta chains. Entries are consolidated by CDR3 protein sequence, retaining the most common genes and DNA. These V and J calls rely on TCRdb rather than the paper's analysis. The sample contains a few hundred thousand distinct CDR3 sequences, around a quarter of them found a single time. Roughly a quarter of the sample rests with the top ten.

In the germline V gene (reference sequence), CDR1 corresponds to SGHAT and CDR2 to FQDESV. There are 14 amino acids in the CDR3, from cysteine to phenylalanine inclusive. Just the 42-base CDR3 DNA is kept, in frame starting at base 1. Clipping removes 4 bases from V and 6 bases from J, with 8 as the unmatched junction base count. The material was peripheral blood mononuclear cells (PBMCs), obtained when the disease was refractory, from a patient treated with antithyroid drugs. The V and J segments used are TRBV11-1 and TRBJ2-5; 7 junctional bases match TRBD1. This TCR was recovered from a female donor with Graves disease. The CDR3 protein: CASSSPGQPKTQYF. The nucleotides are TGTGCCAGCAGCTCCCCGGGACAGCCAAAGACCCAGTACTTC.